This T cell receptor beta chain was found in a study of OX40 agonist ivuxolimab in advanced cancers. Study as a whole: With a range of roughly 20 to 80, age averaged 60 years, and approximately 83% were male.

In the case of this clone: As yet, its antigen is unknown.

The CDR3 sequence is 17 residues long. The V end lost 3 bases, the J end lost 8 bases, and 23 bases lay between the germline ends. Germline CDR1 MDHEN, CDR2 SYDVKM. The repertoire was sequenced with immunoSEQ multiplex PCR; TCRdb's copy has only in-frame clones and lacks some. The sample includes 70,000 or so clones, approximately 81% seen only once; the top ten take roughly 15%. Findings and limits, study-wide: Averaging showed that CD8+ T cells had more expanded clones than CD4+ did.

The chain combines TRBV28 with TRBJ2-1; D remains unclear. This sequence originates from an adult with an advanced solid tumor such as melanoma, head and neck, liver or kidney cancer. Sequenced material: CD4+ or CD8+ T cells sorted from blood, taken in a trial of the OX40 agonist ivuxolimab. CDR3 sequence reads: CASSFLDRAQAIDEQFF. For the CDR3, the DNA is TGTGCCAGCAGTTTCTTGGACCGGGCCCAGGCCATCGATGAGCAGTTCTTC.